The clone carrying this T cell receptor beta chain was detected ten times or more. V was pared by 9 bases and J by 5 bases, with 10 bases between. Germline V lookup: CDR1 LNHDA, CDR2 SQIVND (reference sequence). The CDR3 totals 11 residues. The time point was: persistent/refractory GD, antithyroid drugs over 5 years with positive TRAb. RNA extracted from PBMCs served as the sequencing template. As a group, patients came from one endocrinology department in Xi'an, China. This entry belongs to a study of regulatory T cells in long-lasting Graves disease. Construction of TCR beta libraries relied on iRepertoire HTBI primers and on Arm-PCR targeting CDR3 regions. TCRdb called the multiplex PCR reads again in MiXCR, with one record for every CDR3 protein. Of about 660,000 distinct CDR3 sequences listed, around 30% are singletons.

This TCR was recovered from a female donor with Graves disease. This sample comprised peripheral blood mononuclear cells (PBMCs), obtained when the disease was refractory, from a patient treated with antithyroid drugs. The rearrangement uses TRBV19 and TRBJ2-5; the D call may be TRBD1 or TRBD2 (7 bases each). Written as DNA, the CDR3 is TGTGCCAGCAGGGGGGGCGAGACCCAGTACTTC. Translation gives CASRGGETQYF.